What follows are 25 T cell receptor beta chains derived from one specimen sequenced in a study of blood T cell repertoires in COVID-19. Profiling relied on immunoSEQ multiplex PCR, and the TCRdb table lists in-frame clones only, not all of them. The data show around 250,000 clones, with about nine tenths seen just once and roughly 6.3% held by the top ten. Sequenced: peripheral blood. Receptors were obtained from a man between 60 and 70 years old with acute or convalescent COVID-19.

Written as DNA, the CDR3 is TGTGCCAGTACCTCCCGACTAGGGAACAATGAGCAGTTCTTC. Its translation is CASTSRLGNNEQFF. The chain recombines TRBV19 with TRBJ2-1; TRBD2 might be the D (6 bases). The CDR3 length is 14 residues. V was pared by 7 bases and J by 5 bases, with 15 bases between. The germline V gene has CDR1 LNHDA and CDR2 SQIVND (reference sequence). Complete variable domain (other parts from reference TRBV19 and TRBJ2-1): DGGITQSPKYLFRKEGQNVTLSCEQNLNHDAMYWYRQDPGQGLRLIYYSQIVNDFQKGDIAEGYSVSREKKESFPLTVTSAQKNPTAFYLCASTSRLGNNEQFFGPGTRLTVL.

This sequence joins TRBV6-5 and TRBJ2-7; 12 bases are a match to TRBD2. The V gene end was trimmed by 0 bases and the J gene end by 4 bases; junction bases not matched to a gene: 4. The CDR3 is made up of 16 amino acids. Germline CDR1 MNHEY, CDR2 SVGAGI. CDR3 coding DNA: TGTGCCAGCAGTTACTCGACTAGCGGGAGTGGTTACGAGCAGTACTTC. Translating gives CASSYSTSGSGYEQYF.

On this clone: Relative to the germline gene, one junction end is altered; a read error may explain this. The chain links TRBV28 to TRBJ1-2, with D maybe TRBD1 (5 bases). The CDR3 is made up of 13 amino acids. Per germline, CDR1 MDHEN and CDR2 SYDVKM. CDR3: CASSFPGHHRRGF. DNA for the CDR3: TGTGCCAGCAGTTTCCCCGGACATCACAGGAGGGGCTTC.

CDR3 amino acids: CASSLLGGGGGDTQYF. The CDR3 DNA sequence: TGTGCCAGCAGCCTCCTCGGGGGAGGAGGCGGAGATACGCAGTATTTT. The chain joins TRBV7-3 to TRBJ2-3; TRBD2 is a possible D gene (6 bases). CDR1 and CDR2 from the germline V gene are SGHTA and FQGTGA. Trimming removed 5 bases from V and 5 bases from J, with 20 bases in between. This CDR3 is built from 16 residues.

The CDR3 DNA sequence: TGTGCCAGCAGCCGAGAGCAGGAAGGCACTGAAGCTTTCTTT. Residues: CASSREQEGTEAFF. This sequence joins TRBV6-6 and TRBJ1-1; D is unclear. The CDR3 loop spans 14 amino acids. Trimming removed 6 bases from V and 4 bases from J, with 15 bases in between. Germline CDR1 is MNHNY and CDR2 is SVGAGI (reference sequence).

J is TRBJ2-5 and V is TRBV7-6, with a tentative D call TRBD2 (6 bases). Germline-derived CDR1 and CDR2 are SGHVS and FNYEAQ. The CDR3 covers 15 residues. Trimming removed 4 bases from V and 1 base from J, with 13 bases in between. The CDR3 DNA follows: TGTGCCAGCAGCTCCCGCCCCGGGAGCCAAGAGACCCAGTACTTC. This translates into CASSSRPGSQETQYF. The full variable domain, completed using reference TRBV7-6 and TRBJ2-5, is GAGVSQSPRYKVTKRGQDVALRCDPISGHVSLYWYRQALGQGPEFLTYFNYEAQQDKSGLPNDRFSAERPEGSISTLTIQRTEQRDSAMYRCASSSRPGSQETQYFGPGTRLLVL.

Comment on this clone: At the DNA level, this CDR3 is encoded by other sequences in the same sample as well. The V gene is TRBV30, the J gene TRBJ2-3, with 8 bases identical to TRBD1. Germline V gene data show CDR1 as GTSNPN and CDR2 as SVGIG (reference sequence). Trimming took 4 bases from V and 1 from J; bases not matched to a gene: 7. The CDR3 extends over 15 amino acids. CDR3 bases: TGTGCCTGGACCCTCGGACAGGGCCGCACAGATACGCAGTATTTT. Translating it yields CAWTLGQGRTDTQYF.

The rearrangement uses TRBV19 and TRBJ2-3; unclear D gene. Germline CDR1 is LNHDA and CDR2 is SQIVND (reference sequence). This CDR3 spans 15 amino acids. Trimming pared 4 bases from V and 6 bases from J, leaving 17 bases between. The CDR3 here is CASSSYQSRRDTQYF. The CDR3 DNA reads TGTGCCAGTAGTAGCTATCAAAGCCGCAGGGATACGCAGTATTTT.

CDR3 amino acids: CASSKMLAANTGELFF. CDR3 sequence (DNA): TGTGCCAGTAGTAAAATGCTAGCGGCGAACACCGGGGAGCTGTTTTTT. This chain links TRBV19 with TRBJ2-2, with 7 nucleotides matching TRBD2. The junction had 5 bases not matched to a gene; V was cut back by 4 bases and J by 0 bases. Per germline, CDR1 LNHDA and CDR2 SQIVND (reference sequence). The CDR3 sequence is 16 residues long.

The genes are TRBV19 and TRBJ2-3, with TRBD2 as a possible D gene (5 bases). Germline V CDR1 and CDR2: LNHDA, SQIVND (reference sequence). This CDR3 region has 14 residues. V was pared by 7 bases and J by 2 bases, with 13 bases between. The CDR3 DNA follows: TGTGCCAGTAAGGATGTCGGGATCACAGATACGCAGTATTTT. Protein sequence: CASKDVGITDTQYF.

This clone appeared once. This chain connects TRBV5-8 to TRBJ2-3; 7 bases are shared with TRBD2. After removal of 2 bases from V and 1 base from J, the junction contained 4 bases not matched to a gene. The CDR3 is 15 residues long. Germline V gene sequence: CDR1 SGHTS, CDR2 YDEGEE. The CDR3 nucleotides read TGTGCCAGCAGCTTCGGGGGGTTCGGCACAGATACGCAGTATTTT. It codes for CASSFGGFGTDTQYF.

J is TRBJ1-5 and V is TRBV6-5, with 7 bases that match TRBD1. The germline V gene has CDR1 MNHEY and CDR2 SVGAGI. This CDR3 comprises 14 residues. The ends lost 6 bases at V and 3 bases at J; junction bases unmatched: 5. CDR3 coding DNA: TGTGCCAGCAGCCGGACAGGCAACAATCAGCCCCAGCATTTT. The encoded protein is CASSRTGNNQPQHF.

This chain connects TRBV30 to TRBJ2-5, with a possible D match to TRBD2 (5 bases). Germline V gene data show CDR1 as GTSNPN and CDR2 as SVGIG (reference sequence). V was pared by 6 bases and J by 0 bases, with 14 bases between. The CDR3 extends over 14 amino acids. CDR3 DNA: TGTGCCTGCGGGAAGTATACCCACCAAGAGACCCAGTACTTC. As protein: CACGKYTHQETQYF. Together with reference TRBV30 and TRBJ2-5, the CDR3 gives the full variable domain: SQTIHQWPATLVQPVGSPLSLECTVEGTSNPNLYWYRQAAGRGLQLLFYSVGIGQISSEVPQNLSASRPQDRQFILSSKKLLLSDSGFYLCACGKYTHQETQYFGPGTRLLVL.

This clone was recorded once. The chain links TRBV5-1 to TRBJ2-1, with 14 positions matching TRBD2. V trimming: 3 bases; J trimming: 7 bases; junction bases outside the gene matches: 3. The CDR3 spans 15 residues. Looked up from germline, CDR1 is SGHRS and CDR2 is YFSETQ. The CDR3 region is CASSWTSGRNNEQFF. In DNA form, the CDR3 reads TGCGCCAGCAGCTGGACTAGCGGGAGGAATAATGAGCAGTTCTTC.

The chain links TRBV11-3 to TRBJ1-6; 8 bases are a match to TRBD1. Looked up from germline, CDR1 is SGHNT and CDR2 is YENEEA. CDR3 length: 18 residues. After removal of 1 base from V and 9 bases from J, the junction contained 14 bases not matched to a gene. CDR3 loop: CASSLGLGQVFGRSPLHF. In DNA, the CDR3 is TGTGCCAGCAGCTTAGGCCTGGGACAGGTCTTTGGTCGTTCACCCCTCCACTTT.

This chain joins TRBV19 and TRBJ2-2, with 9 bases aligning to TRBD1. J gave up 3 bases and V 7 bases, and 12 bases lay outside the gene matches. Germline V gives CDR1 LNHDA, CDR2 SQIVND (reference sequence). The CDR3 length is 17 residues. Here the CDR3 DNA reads TGTGCCAGTACCTCAAACCGGGACAGGGCGGACACCGGGGAGCTGTTTTTT. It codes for CASTSNRDRADTGELFF.

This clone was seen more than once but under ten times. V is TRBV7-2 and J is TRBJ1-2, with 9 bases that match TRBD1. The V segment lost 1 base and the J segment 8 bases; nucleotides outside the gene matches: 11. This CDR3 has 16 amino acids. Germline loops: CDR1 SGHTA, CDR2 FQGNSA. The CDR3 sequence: CASSLVGQGSGYGYTF. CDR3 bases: TGTGCCAGCAGCTTAGTGGGACAGGGAAGCGGGTACGGCTACACCTTC.

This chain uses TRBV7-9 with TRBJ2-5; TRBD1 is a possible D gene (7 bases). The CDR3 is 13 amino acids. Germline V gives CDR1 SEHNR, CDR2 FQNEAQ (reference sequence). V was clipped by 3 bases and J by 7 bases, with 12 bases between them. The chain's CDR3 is CASSFGQGGTQYF. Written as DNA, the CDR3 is TGTGCCAGCAGCTTCGGCCAGGGGGGGACCCAGTACTTC.

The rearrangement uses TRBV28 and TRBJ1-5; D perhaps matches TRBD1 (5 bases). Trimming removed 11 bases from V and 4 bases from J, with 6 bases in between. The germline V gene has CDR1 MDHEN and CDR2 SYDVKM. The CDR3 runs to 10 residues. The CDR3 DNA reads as TGTGCCGGGGGGAATCAGCCCCAGCATTTT. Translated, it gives CAGGNQPQHF.

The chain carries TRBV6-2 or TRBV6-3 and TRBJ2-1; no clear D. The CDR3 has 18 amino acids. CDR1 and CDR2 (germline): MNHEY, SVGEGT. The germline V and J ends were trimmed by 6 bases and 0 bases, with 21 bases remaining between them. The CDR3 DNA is TGTGCCAGCAGCCCGTTCACGGGTACTACGCTCTCCTACAATGAGCAGTTCTTC. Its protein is CASSPFTGTTLSYNEQFF.

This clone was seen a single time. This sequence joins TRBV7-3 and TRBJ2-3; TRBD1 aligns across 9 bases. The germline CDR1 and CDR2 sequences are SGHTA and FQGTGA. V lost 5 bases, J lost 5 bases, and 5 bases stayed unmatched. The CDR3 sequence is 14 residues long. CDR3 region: CASSLQGAEDTQYF. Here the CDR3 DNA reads TGTGCCAGCAGCCTACAGGGGGCGGAAGATACGCAGTATTTT. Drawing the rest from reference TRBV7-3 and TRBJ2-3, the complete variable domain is GAGVSQTPSNKVTEKGKYVELRCDPISGHTALYWYRQSLGQGPEFLIYFQGTGAADDSGLPNDRFFAVRPEGSVSTLKIQRTERGDSAVYLCASSLQGAEDTQYFGPGTRLTVL.

CDR3 region: CASSYSISGYGEAFF. CDR3 in DNA: TGTGCCAGCAGTTACTCGATATCAGGGTATGGAGAAGCTTTCTTT. This sequence joins TRBV6-5 and TRBJ1-1; D perhaps matches TRBD1 (5 bases). The ends were cut back, 0 bases at V and 8 bases at J, with 16 bases in the middle. The germline gives CDR1 MNHEY, CDR2 SVGAGI. The CDR3 sequence is 15 residues long.

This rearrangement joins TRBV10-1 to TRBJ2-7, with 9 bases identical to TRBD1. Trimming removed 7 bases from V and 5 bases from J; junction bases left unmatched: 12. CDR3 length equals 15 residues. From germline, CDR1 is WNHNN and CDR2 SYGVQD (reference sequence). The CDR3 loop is CASTGKDRGGHEQYF. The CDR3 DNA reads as TGCGCCAGCACCGGGAAGGACAGGGGAGGCCACGAGCAGTACTTC.

CDR3 in DNA: TGTGCCATCAGTGAGGGACTTACTGACTTCACGAAAGCTAACTATGGCTACACCTTC. It codes for CAISEGLTDFTKANYGYTF. The chain recombines TRBV10-3 with TRBJ1-2; no clear D gene. Germline CDR1 and CDR2: ENHRY and SYGVKD. With 2 bases removed from V and 0 bases from J, the gap between germline ends came to 22 bases. This CDR3 region has 19 residues.

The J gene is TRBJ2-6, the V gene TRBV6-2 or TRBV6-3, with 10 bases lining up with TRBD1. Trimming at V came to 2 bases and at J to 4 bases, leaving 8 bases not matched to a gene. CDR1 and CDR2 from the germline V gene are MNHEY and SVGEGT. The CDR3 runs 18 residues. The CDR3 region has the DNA TGTGCCAGCAGTTACCCGATAGGGACAGGGGTAGGGGCCAACGTCCTGACTTTC. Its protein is CASSYPIGTGVGANVLTF.